One and the same sample provided the 24 T cell receptor beta chains below, sequenced in a study of spatial heterogeneity in lung cancer. TCRdb re-derived calls from the 5' RACE reads in MiXCR, one entry per CDR3 protein. The repertoire holds around 48,000 distinct CDR3 sequences, over 4.5% seen once, with roughly 10% in the top ten. Time point in this sample: sample taken at primary tumor resection. TCRs were sequenced from unsorted whole RNA of tumor, nontumor lung or PBMC. Material: PBMCs, obtained at surgery. The origin of the receptors is a male donor with early-stage non-small cell lung cancer.

This clonotype was counted at least ten times. J is TRBJ2-7 and V is TRBV20-1; possibly TRBD1 for D (6 bases). Trimming removed 3 bases at V and 3 bases at J, with 12 bases between. The CDR3 sequence is 13 residues long. Germline CDR1 is DFQATT and CDR2 is SNEGSKA (reference sequence). DNA for the CDR3: TGCAGTGCTAGGACAGGTTGGGACTACGAGCAGTACTTC. Encoded protein: CSARTGWDYEQYF.

At least ten counts were recorded for this clonotype. The chain recombines TRBV29-1 with TRBJ1-4, with a possible D match to TRBD1 (5 bases). The CDR3 contains 12 residues. The germline V and J ends were trimmed by 7 bases and 2 bases, with 8 bases remaining between them. Germline V gene data show CDR1 as SQVTM and CDR2 as ANQGSEA. Here the CDR3 reads CSATETNEKLFF. CDR3 bases: TGCAGCGCGACAGAGACTAATGAAAAACTGTTTTTT.

In regard to this clonotype: A much larger clone is a single base away; this may be a read error. V is TRBV19 and J is TRBJ2-7; 7 bases line up with TRBD1. Per germline, CDR1 LNHDA and CDR2 SQIVND (reference sequence). The CDR3 totals 15 residues. Unmatched junction bases numbered 13, after V lost 8 bases and J lost 3 bases. The CDR3 nucleotides are TGTGCCAGTTCCTGGCCGCGACAGGGTGTCTACGAGCAGTACTTC. Protein sequence: CASSWPRQGVYEQYF.

This clonotype occurred many times. This sequence joins TRBV27 and TRBJ2-6; the D gene could be TRBD1 or TRBD2 (6 bases each). Trimming pared 8 bases from V and 4 bases from J, leaving 15 bases between. This CDR3 spans 15 amino acids. The V gene's germline CDR1 is MNHEY and CDR2 SMNVEV (reference sequence). The CDR3 region is CASGHGGRGANVLTF. For the CDR3, the DNA is TGTGCCAGCGGTCATGGGGGGCGCGGGGCCAACGTCCTGACTTTC. Full variable domain (missing parts from reference TRBV27 and TRBJ2-6): EAQVTQNPRYLITVTGKKLTVTCSQNMNHEYMSWYRQDPGLGLRQIYYSMNVEVTDKGDVPEGYKVSRKEKRNFPLILESPSPNQTSLYFCASGHGGRGANVLTFGAGSRLTVL.

This clonotype was seen ten or more times. This chain connects TRBV19 to TRBJ2-1; D is uncertain. Trimming removed 3 bases from V and 2 bases from J, with 14 bases in between. The CDR3 has 16 amino acids. Germline V gene lookup returns CDR1 LNHDA and CDR2 SQIVND (reference sequence). The CDR3 DNA reads TGTGCCAGTAGTATTAGTCGGGTTGGAGCCTACAATGAGCAGTTCTTC. Translating it yields CASSISRVGAYNEQFF.

Ten or more counts support this clonotype. The chain recombines TRBV29-1 with TRBJ2-1; 8 nucleotides agree with TRBD1. The CDR3 covers 14 residues. V trimming: 7 bases; J trimming: 4 bases; junction bases outside the gene matches: 9. Per germline, CDR1 SQVTM and CDR2 ANQGSEA. CDR3 amino acids: CSGTRGRSYNEQFF. The CDR3, as DNA: TGCAGCGGGACCAGGGGGCGGTCATACAATGAGCAGTTCTTC.

The gene calls are TRBV7-2 and TRBJ1-1, with unresolved D. Trimming pared 1 base from V and 14 bases from J, leaving 14 bases between. The CDR3 is 12 residues long. Germline loops: CDR1 SGHTA, CDR2 FQGNSA. CDR3 sequence: CASSLETRSAFF. CDR3 DNA: TGTGCCAGCAGCTTAGAGACAAGGTCCGCCTTCTTT.

This clonotype was counted at least ten times. As DNA, the CDR3 is TGTGCCAGCAGCTTAGCGGGGTCCCTAGCGGCCCCCAAGATAATCTACGAGCAGTACTTC. Its protein product is CASSLAGSLAAPKIIYEQYF. The chain employs TRBV7-7 and TRBJ2-7; the match to TRBD2 covers 7 bases. With 0 bases clipped from V and 3 bases from J, the junction kept 20 bases outside the gene matches. Per the germline V gene, CDR1 is SSHAT and CDR2 is FNYEAQ (reference sequence). The CDR3 has 20 amino acids.

This clonotype was picked up many times. This chain connects TRBV20-1 to TRBJ2-3; no firm D call. Per the germline V gene, CDR1 is DFQATT and CDR2 is SNEGSKA (reference sequence). The CDR3 runs to 11 residues. V lost 1 base and J 5 bases, leaving 4 bases between the germline ends. The CDR3 bases are TGCAGTGCTAGAGGGGGAGATACGCAGTATTTT. This sequence encodes CSARGGDTQYF.

This clonotype has a count of ten or more. The chain joins TRBV5-1 to TRBJ2-2; either TRBD1 or TRBD2 may supply D (5 bases each). Germline V CDR1 and CDR2: SGHRS, YFSETQ. The CDR3 runs 16 residues. V shed 6 bases and J shed 0 bases, with 15 bases lying between them. The CDR3 bases are TGCGCCAGCACCCCCGTTCGAGGGGCGAACACCGGGGAGCTGTTTTTT. This codes for CASTPVRGANTGELFF.

This clonotype was picked up many times. The chain carries TRBV20-1 and TRBJ2-1, with D possibly matching TRBD1 (6 bases). Trimming stripped 3 bases from V and 7 bases from J, with 19 bases between. The CDR3 length is 15 residues. Germline lookup yields CDR1 DFQATT and CDR2 SNEGSKA (reference sequence). The CDR3 spells CSASTGSVGGNEQFF. The CDR3, as DNA: TGCAGTGCTAGTACAGGGTCTGTTGGTGGAAATGAGCAGTTCTTC.

This clonotype has a count of ten or more. The V and J genes are TRBV11-2 and TRBJ2-7, with 8 nucleotides matching TRBD1. V lost 5 bases and J lost 1; bases outside the gene matches: 7. The germline gives CDR1 SGHAT, CDR2 FQNNGV. CDR3 length: 15 residues. DNA for the CDR3: TGTGCCAGCAGCCCACGGGACAGGTATTCCTACGAGCAGTACTTC. The encoded protein is CASSPRDRYSYEQYF.

This clonotype turned up a few times. The chain is built from TRBV19 and TRBJ2-7; TRBD2 aligns across 8 bases. Germline values: CDR1 LNHDA, CDR2 SQIVND (reference sequence). CDR3 length equals 16 residues. J was trimmed by 2 bases and V by 5 bases; bases with no gene match: 11. The CDR3 region is CASSPAGWREAYEQYF. CDR3 nucleotides: TGTGCCAGTAGTCCAGCGGGATGGCGGGAGGCCTACGAGCAGTACTTC.

This clonotype was seen ten or more times. The V and J genes are TRBV5-1 and TRBJ2-7, with TRBD1 identical over 7 bases. In germline, CDR1 is SGHRS, CDR2 YFSETQ. The CDR3 contains 15 residues. V lost 3 bases and J lost 1; bases outside the gene matches: 7. Here the CDR3 DNA reads TGCGCCAGCAGCTGGGACAGACACTCTTCCTACGAGCAGTACTTC. It encodes CASSWDRHSSYEQYF.

Remarks on this clonotype: Being one base from a much bigger clone, this may be a read error. V is TRBV20-1 and J is TRBJ2-1; no clear D. Germline V gives CDR1 DFQATT, CDR2 SNEGSKA (reference sequence). The CDR3 spans 12 residues. Trimming took off 5 bases at V and 5 bases at J, with 10 bases between the two ends. This CDR3 reads CSAPDRDNEQFF. CDR3 nucleotides: TGCAGTGCTCCCGACCGGGACAATGAGCAGTTCTTC.

This clonotype was observed many times. The chain couples TRBV20-1 to TRBJ2-1; maybe TRBD2 (6 bases). This CDR3 comprises 13 residues. Germline CDR1 reads DFQATT; CDR2 reads SNEGSKA (reference sequence). Trimming took off 1 base at V and 5 bases at J, with 9 bases between the two ends. CDR3 loop: CSARAGVDNEQFF. The CDR3, as DNA: TGCAGTGCTAGAGCGGGGGTCGACAATGAGCAGTTCTTC.

This clonotype was found once. The rearrangement joins TRBV7-2 to TRBJ2-7; weak D call: TRBD1 (5 bases). CDR1 and CDR2 (germline): SGHTA, FQGNSA. The CDR3 sequence is 13 residues long. Trimming cost V 3 bases and J 6 bases, with 12 bases left between them. The CDR3 sequence is CASSLQGRFEQYF. The DNA for the CDR3 is TGTGCCAGCAGCTTGCAGGGAAGATTCGAGCAGTACTTC.

In its sample, this clonotype was seen a few times. The chain joins TRBV6-2 or TRBV6-3 to TRBJ2-7; D is unclear. Germline V gives CDR1 MNHEY, CDR2 SVGEGT. V lost 6 bases and J lost 2, with 11 bases in between. The CDR3 is made up of 13 amino acids. CDR3: CASSRNDPYEQYF. CDR3 DNA sequence: TGTGCCAGCAGCCGCAACGACCCCTACGAGCAGTACTTC.

The gene calls are TRBV18 and TRBJ2-7; D might be TRBD2 (5 bases). The CDR3 loop spans 15 amino acids. Trimming cost V 6 bases and J 3 bases, with 18 bases left between them. From germline, CDR1 is KGHSH and CDR2 LQKENI. CDR3 sequence (DNA): TGTGCCAGCTCCTATTACGGGGATGGGAGCTACGAGCAGTACTTC. As protein: CASSYYGDGSYEQYF.

This clonotype was recorded at least ten times. This chain links TRBV20-1 with TRBJ2-7; 11 bases fit TRBD2. The CDR3 totals 14 residues. Trimming at V came to 6 bases and at J to 0 bases, leaving 4 bases not matched to a gene. CDR1 DFQATT and CDR2 SNEGSKA come from the germline V gene (reference sequence). CDR3 coding DNA: TGCAGTGCCCTAGCGGGGGGCGCCTCCTACGAGCAGTACTTC. Its protein is CSALAGGASYEQYF.

This clonotype was seen repeatedly, ten times or more. The V gene is TRBV10-3, the J gene TRBJ2-2; D call uncertain. CDR1 ENHRY and CDR2 SYGVKD come from the germline V gene. V was clipped by 3 bases and J by 2 bases, with 7 bases between them. CDR3 length: 14 residues. This CDR3 reads CAISDESNTGELFF. In DNA, the CDR3 is TGTGCCATCAGTGACGAGTCTAACACCGGGGAGCTGTTTTTT.

Only a few counts were recorded for this clonotype. The V gene is TRBV28, the J gene TRBJ1-1; tentative D call: TRBD1 (6 bases). Germline values: CDR1 MDHEN, CDR2 SYDVKM. The germline V and J ends were trimmed by 6 bases and 0 bases, with 17 bases remaining between them. This CDR3 is built from 16 residues. Here the CDR3 reads CASRTAPGHLNTEAFF. As DNA, the CDR3 is TGTGCCAGCAGAACCGCCCCGGGACACTTGAACACTGAAGCTTTCTTT.

The sample holds a few counts of this clonotype. The chain carries TRBV6-5 and TRBJ2-5; perhaps TRBD1 as D (6 bases). Germline V lookup: CDR1 MNHEY, CDR2 SVGAGI. Trimming left V 7 bases short and J 4 bases short, with 19 bases between. The CDR3 has 15 residues. The CDR3 is CASIDTQGSLETQYF. The CDR3 DNA is TGTGCCAGCATTGATACCCAGGGGTCACTAGAGACCCAGTACTTC.

Ten or more counts support this clonotype. This rearrangement joins TRBV7-8 to TRBJ2-3; D may be TRBD1 (6 bases). With 4 bases removed from V and 4 bases from J, the gap between germline ends came to 18 bases. The CDR3 sequence is 16 residues long. CDR1 SGHVS and CDR2 FQNEAQ come from the germline V gene. CDR3 residues: CASSSYRVPAADTQYF. The CDR3 bases are TGTGCCAGCAGCTCATACAGGGTCCCTGCGGCAGATACGCAGTATTTT.